This TCR beta chain comes out of a study of cytomegalovirus exposure and HLA in healthy donors. Study-level points and caveats: Previously analyzed data showed that most TCR beta V segments were productive at a frequency of about 87% or about 30%.

Remarks on this clone: Its antigen is not identified.

A multiplex PCR was run with 60 Vbeta primers and 13 Jbeta primers. TCRdb keeps only in-frame clones here, not all; method: immunoSEQ multiplex PCR. This table has some 100,000 clones, more than 65% appearing once. This CDR3 region has 16 residues. Germline assignment: CDR1 MNHEY and CDR2 SMNVEV (reference sequence). The junction had 6 bases not matched to a gene; V was cut back by 2 bases and J by 0 bases. This TCR came from a middle-aged man in good health and CMV-seropositive. The chain joins TRBV27 to TRBJ2-7, with 8 nucleotides matching TRBD1. The sample taken for sequencing was PBMCs. CDR3 residues: CASSLALDRVSYEQYF. The CDR3 nucleotides read TGTGCCAGCAGTTTAGCCCTGGACAGGGTCTCCTACGAGCAGTACTTC.